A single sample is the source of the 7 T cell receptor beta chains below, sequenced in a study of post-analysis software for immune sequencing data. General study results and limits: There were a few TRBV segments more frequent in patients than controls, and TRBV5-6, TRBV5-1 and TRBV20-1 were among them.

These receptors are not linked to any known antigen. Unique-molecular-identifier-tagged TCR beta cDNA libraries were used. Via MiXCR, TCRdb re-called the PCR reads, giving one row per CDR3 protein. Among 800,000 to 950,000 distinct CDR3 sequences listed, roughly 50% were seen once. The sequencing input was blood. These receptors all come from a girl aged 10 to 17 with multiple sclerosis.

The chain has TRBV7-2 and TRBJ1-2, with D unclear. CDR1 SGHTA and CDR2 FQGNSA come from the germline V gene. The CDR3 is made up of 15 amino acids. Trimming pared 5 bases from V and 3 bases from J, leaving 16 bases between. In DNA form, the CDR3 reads TGTGCCAGCAGCCTCGTGCCGGTTTCTGACTATGGCTACACCTTC. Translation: CASSLVPVSDYGYTF.

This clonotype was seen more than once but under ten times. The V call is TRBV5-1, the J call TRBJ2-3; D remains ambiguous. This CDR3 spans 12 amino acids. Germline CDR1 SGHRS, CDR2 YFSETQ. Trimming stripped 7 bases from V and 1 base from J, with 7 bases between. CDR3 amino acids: CASADGTDTQYF. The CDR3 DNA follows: TGCGCCAGCGCGGACGGCACAGATACGCAGTATTTT. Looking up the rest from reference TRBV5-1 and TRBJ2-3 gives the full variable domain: KAGVTQTPRYLIKTRGQQVTLSCSPISGHRSVSWYQQTPGQGLQFLFEYFSETQRNKGNFPGRFSGRQFSNSRSEMNVSTLELGDSALYLCASADGTDTQYFGPGTRLTVL.

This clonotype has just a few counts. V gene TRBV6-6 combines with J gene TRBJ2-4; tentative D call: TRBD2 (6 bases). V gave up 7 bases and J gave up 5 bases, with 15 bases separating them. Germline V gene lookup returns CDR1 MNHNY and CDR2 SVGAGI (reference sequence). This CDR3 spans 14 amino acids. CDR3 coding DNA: TGTGCCAGCACCGCGGGGATATGGGAAAACATTCAGTACTTC. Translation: CASTAGIWENIQYF.

The CDR3 here is CASSPPGHGEKLFF. The CDR3 DNA follows: TGTGCCAGCAGCCCACCGGGACACGGTGAAAAACTGTTTTTT. The rearrangement joins TRBV7-9 to TRBJ1-4; weak D call: TRBD1 (6 bases). Germline assignment: CDR1 SEHNR and CDR2 FQNEAQ (reference sequence). Trimming took 5 bases from V and 7 from J, leaving 14 bases between them. CDR3 size: 14 residues.

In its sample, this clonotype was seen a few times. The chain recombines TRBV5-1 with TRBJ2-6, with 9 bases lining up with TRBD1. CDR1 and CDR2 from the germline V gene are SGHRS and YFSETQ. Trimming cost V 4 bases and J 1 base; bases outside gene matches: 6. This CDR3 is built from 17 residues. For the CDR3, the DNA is TGCGCCAGCAGCAGAGGGACAGGGTTTTCTGGGGCCAACGTCCTGACTTTC. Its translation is CASSRGTGFSGANVLTF.

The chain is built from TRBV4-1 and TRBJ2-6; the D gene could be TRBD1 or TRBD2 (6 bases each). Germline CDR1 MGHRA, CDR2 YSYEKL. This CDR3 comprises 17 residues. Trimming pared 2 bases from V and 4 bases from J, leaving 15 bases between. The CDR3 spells CASSQSSRGRGANVLTF. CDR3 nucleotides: TGCGCCAGCAGCCAAAGTTCCCGGGGGCGAGGGGCCAACGTCCTGACTTTC.

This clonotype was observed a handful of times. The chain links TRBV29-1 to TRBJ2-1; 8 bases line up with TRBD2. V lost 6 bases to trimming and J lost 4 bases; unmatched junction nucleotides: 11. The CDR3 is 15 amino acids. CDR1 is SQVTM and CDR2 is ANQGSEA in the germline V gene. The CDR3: CSVFYTGGLYNEQFF. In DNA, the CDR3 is TGCAGCGTCTTCTATACGGGGGGGCTGTACAATGAGCAGTTCTTC.